This T cell receptor beta chain is from a study of blood T cell repertoires in COVID-19. Generated by immunoSEQ multiplex PCR, the TCRdb table keeps only in-frame clones and is missing some. The repertoire includes around 110,000 clones, about four fifths of them detected once, and roughly 17% sits in the top ten. CDR1 is LNHNV and CDR2 is YYDKDF in the germline V gene (reference sequence). There are 12 residues in the CDR3. With 2 bases removed from V and 7 bases from J, the gap between germline ends came to 5 bases. The V call is TRBV15, the J call TRBJ2-2; D is unresolved. The sequence came from a man aged 60 to 75 with active or convalescent COVID-19. The sample was peripheral blood. The CDR3: CATSRPYGELFF. As DNA, the CDR3 is TGTGCCACCAGCAGACCTTACGGGGAGCTGTTTTTT.